The 18 T cell receptor beta chains presented below share a single source sample, sequenced in a study of blood T cell repertoires in COVID-19. TCRdb's copy holds only in-frame clones and misses some; the assay was immunoSEQ multiplex PCR. The sample contains about 100,000 clones, about 85% of which appear only once. Sequenced input: peripheral blood. The receptors originated from a human donor in a cohort sampled during active COVID-19.

This clone was seen a handful of times. The rearrangement uses TRBV5-4 and TRBJ2-2; TRBD2 is a possible D gene (5 bases). Trimming left V 2 bases short and J 4 bases short, with 12 bases between. This CDR3 spans 15 amino acids. From germline, CDR1 is SGHNT and CDR2 YYREEE (reference sequence). CDR3 nucleotides: TGTGCCAGCAGCTTCCGTGGGAGCCTCACCGGGGAGCTGTTTTTT. Translated, it gives CASSFRGSLTGELFF. Together with reference TRBV5-4 and TRBJ2-2, the CDR3 gives the full variable domain: ETGVTQSPTHLIKTRGQQVTLRCSSQSGHNTVSWYQQALGQGPQFIFQYYREEENGRGNFPPRFSGLQFPNYSSELNVNALELDDSALYLCASSFRGSLTGELFFGEGSRLTVL.

In this sample, this clone turned up once. The V and J genes are TRBV6-2 or TRBV6-3 and TRBJ2-5; 8 positions match TRBD2. Germline-derived CDR1 and CDR2 are MNHEY and SVGEGT. V lost 2 bases and J lost 3; bases outside the gene matches: 5. This CDR3 is 15 amino acids long. The CDR3 region is CASSYGLAGEETQYF. The CDR3 DNA follows: TGTGCCAGCAGTTACGGCCTAGCGGGTGAAGAGACCCAGTACTTC.

The chain uses TRBV5-4 and TRBJ2-5; weak D call: TRBD1 (5 bases). The V and J ends lost 5 bases and 4 bases respectively, with 12 bases between them. There are 13 residues in the CDR3. Germline CDR1 and CDR2: SGHNT and YYREEE (reference sequence). CDR3 bases: TGTGCCAGCAGTAGATACCAGGGAGAGACCCAGTACTTC. Residues: CASSRYQGETQYF. Full variable domain (outside the CDR3, taken from reference TRBV5-4 and TRBJ2-5): ETGVTQSPTHLIKTRGQQVTLRCSSQSGHNTVSWYQQALGQGPQFIFQYYREEENGRGNFPPRFSGLQFPNYSSELNVNALELDDSALYLCASSRYQGETQYFGPGTRLLVL.

The chain recombines TRBV7-2 with TRBJ2-1; the D gene is possibly TRBD1 (6 bases). Germline V gene data show CDR1 as SGHTA and CDR2 as FQGNSA. V was cut by 5 bases and J by 12 bases, with 20 bases left in between. The CDR3 loop spans 14 amino acids. CDR3 protein: CASSQRTVLLRQFF. The CDR3 DNA sequence: TGTGCCAGCAGCCAGCGGACAGTCCTCCTTCGGCAGTTCTTC. The variable domain in full, with the rest retrieved from reference TRBV7-2 and TRBJ2-1, is GAGVSQSPSNKVTEKGKDVELRCDPISGHTALYWYRQSLGQGLEFLIYFQGNSAPDKSGLPSDRFSAERTGGSVSTLTIQRTQQEDSAVYLCASSQRTVLLRQFFGPGTRLTVL.

As to this clone: The identical CDR3 is also encoded by other nucleotide sequences in the sample. V and J are TRBV5-1 and TRBJ2-7; TRBD2 agrees at 11 bases. CDR3 length equals 15 residues. Germline CDR1 reads SGHRS; CDR2 reads YFSETQ. The V gene end was trimmed by 0 bases and the J gene end by 2 bases; junction bases not matched to a gene: 1. CDR3 DNA: TGCGCCAGCAGCTTGGGACTAGCGGGAACCTACGAGCAGTACTTC. This encodes CASSLGLAGTYEQYF.

The DNA for the CDR3 is TGTGCCAGCAGCTCCCGACCGGGACAAAACACCGGGGAGCTGTTTTTT. Translated: CASSSRPGQNTGELFF. V usage is TRBV5-5 and J usage is TRBJ2-2, with a weak D call TRBD1 (6 bases). V was clipped by 3 bases and J by 2 bases, with 14 bases between them. This CDR3 is 16 amino acids long. Looked up from germline, CDR1 is SGHKS and CDR2 is YYEKEE (reference sequence).

V is TRBV4-2 and J is TRBJ2-4; D is unresolved. Germline CDR1 LGHNA, CDR2 YNFKEQ. V shed 0 bases and J shed 8 bases, with 11 bases lying between them. The CDR3 sequence is 14 residues long. Written as DNA, the CDR3 is TGTGCCAGCAGCCAAGACATGCAAGAGGACATTCAGTACTTC. Its protein product is CASSQDMQEDIQYF.

V usage is TRBV3-1 (or the pseudogene TRBV3-2) and J usage is TRBJ2-3; a weak D match, TRBD2 (6 bases). The length of the CDR3 is 16 residues. Germline CDR1 is LGHDT and CDR2 is YNNKEL (reference sequence). Deletions cut 2 bases from V and 1 base from J, with 13 bases between. The DNA of the CDR3 is TGTGCCAGCAGCCAAAGGATCGGGGGAGGCACAGATACGCAGTATTTT. Its translation: CASSQRIGGGTDTQYF.

This clone was seen only a few times. The chain links TRBV2 to TRBJ2-5; D is unclear. This CDR3 comprises 13 residues. Germline V gene lookup returns CDR1 SNHLY and CDR2 FYNNEI. V was cut by 8 bases and J by 3 bases, with 13 bases left in between. The CDR3 coding sequence is TGTGCCAGCCTGCCCCCTCAGGAAGAGACCCAGTACTTC. Translating gives CASLPPQEETQYF.

This chain links TRBV19 with TRBJ2-5; 14 positions agree with TRBD2. The CDR3 runs to 15 residues. V gave up 4 bases and J gave up 9 bases; unmatched junction bases: 7. CDR1 and CDR2 from the germline V gene are LNHDA and SQIVND (reference sequence). The CDR3 nucleotides read TGTGCCAGTAGTACCGGGACTAGCGGGGGTGGGGCCCAGTACTTC. Protein: CASSTGTSGGGAQYF.

The CDR3 region is CASSSGQNYEQYF. CDR3 bases: TGCGCCAGCAGCTCGGGACAAAACTACGAGCAGTACTTC. The chain joins TRBV5-1 to TRBJ2-7, with TRBD1 as a possible D gene (6 bases). Germline lookup yields CDR1 SGHRS and CDR2 YFSETQ. Trimming left V 3 bases short and J 3 bases short, with 10 bases between. The CDR3 runs to 13 residues.

The chain couples TRBV3-1 (or the pseudogene TRBV3-2) to TRBJ2-3, with 7 bases lining up with TRBD2. CDR1 is LGHDT and CDR2 is YNNKEL in the germline V gene (reference sequence). The V and J ends lost 1 base and 3 bases, in that order; junction bases with no gene match: 4. The CDR3 length is 15 residues. CDR3 coding DNA: TGTGCCAGCAGCCAAGGGCGGGAGCGGACAGATACGCAGTATTTT. It codes for CASSQGRERTDTQYF.

This clone is medium-sized by share. The chain uses TRBV27 and TRBJ1-4, with a tentative D call TRBD1 (6 bases). CDR3 length: 14 amino acids. The V gene's germline CDR1 is MNHEY and CDR2 SMNVEV (reference sequence). V lost 4 bases and J lost 8, with 14 bases in between. CDR3 sequence (DNA): TGTGCCAGCAGTTCCGCAGGGGTGGGCGAAAAACTGTTTTTT. Its protein product is CASSSAGVGEKLFF.

The CDR3 nucleotides read TGCGCCAGCAGCTTGAGGAGACAGTCACCCCTCCACTTT. Translation gives CASSLRRQSPLHF. The chain links TRBV5-1 to TRBJ1-6; a weak D match, TRBD1 (5 bases). The CDR3 length is 13 residues. The germline V gene has CDR1 SGHRS and CDR2 YFSETQ. Trimming pared 1 base from V and 10 bases from J, leaving 9 bases between.

The V and J genes are TRBV5-6 and TRBJ2-7; perhaps TRBD1 as D (5 bases). With 2 bases removed from V and 5 bases from J, the gap between germline ends came to 14 bases. Germline CDR1 SGHDT, CDR2 YYEEEE. This CDR3 contains 14 residues. CDR3 sequence: CASSFGRVRDEQYF. CDR3 sequence (DNA): TGTGCCAGCAGCTTCGGCAGGGTTAGAGACGAGCAGTACTTC.

The chain recombines TRBV10-2 with TRBJ2-7; a possible D gene is TRBD1 (5 bases). CDR1 is WSHSY and CDR2 is SAAADI in the germline V gene. The length of the CDR3 is 14 residues. V lost 7 bases, J lost 0 bases, and 13 bases lay in between. CDR3 DNA sequence: TGCGCCAGCAAAGACAGTAGAAACTCCTACGAGCAGTACTTC. Encoded protein: CASKDSRNSYEQYF.

This sequence joins TRBV19 and TRBJ2-5; TRBD2 might be the D (5 bases). This CDR3 has 14 amino acids. Germline V gene lookup returns CDR1 LNHDA and CDR2 SQIVND (reference sequence). The V end lost 8 bases, the J end lost 2 bases, and 15 bases lay between the germline ends. CDR3 nucleotides: TGTGCCAGTCGGGGTCTAGGCGGACAAGAGACCCAGTACTTC. This sequence encodes CASRGLGGQETQYF.

This chain connects TRBV2 to TRBJ2-1, with 7 bases identical to TRBD2. CDR1 is SNHLY and CDR2 is FYNNEI in the germline V gene. This CDR3 has 14 residues. V trimming: 5 bases; J trimming: 10 bases; junction bases outside the gene matches: 11. The CDR3 nucleotides are TGTGCCAGCAGTACCACGGGCCCTAGCGGCGAGCAGTTCTTC. This encodes CASSTTGPSGEQFF.